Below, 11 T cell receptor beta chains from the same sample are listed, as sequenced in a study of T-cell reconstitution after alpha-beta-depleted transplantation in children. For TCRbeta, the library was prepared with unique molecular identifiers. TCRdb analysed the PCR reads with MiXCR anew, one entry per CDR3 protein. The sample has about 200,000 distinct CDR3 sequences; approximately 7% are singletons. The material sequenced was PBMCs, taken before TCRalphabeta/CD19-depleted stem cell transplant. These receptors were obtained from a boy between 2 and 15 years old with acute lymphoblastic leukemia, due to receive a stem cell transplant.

The CDR3 DNA follows: TGTGCCAGCTCACCCGCCAGACGCACAGATACGCAGTATTTT. Amino acid sequence: CASSPARRTDTQYF. The genes are TRBV18 and TRBJ2-3; D call uncertain. Germline lookup yields CDR1 KGHSH and CDR2 LQKENI. The CDR3 is made up of 14 amino acids. V was pared by 3 bases and J by 1 base, with 8 bases between.

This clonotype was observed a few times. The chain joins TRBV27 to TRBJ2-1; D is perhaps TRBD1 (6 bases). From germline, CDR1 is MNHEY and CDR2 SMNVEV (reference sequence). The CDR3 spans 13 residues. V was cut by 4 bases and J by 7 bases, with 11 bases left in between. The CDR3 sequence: CASSSQQGNEQFF. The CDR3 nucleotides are TGTGCCAGCAGTTCGCAACAGGGAAATGAGCAGTTCTTC.

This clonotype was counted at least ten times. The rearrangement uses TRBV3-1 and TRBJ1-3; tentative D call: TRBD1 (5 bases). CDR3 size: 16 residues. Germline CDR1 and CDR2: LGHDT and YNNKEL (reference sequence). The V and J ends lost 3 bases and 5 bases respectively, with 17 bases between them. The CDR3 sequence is CASSHTSGGKRNTIYF. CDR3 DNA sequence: TGTGCCAGCAGCCATACTTCGGGGGGGAAGAGAAACACCATATATTTT.

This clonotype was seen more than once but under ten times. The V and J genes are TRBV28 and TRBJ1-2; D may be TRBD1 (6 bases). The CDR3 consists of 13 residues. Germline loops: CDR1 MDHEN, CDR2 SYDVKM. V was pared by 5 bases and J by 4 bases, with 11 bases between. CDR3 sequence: CASSLDSSYGYTF. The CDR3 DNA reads TGTGCCAGCAGTCTGGACAGCTCCTATGGCTACACCTTC.

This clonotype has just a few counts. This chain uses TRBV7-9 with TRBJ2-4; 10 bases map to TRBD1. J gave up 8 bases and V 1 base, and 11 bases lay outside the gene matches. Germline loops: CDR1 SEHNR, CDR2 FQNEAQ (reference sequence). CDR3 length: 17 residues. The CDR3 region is CASSLGSPGTGADIQYF. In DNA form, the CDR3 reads TGTGCCAGCAGCTTAGGGTCGCCAGGGACAGGGGCGGACATTCAGTACTTC.

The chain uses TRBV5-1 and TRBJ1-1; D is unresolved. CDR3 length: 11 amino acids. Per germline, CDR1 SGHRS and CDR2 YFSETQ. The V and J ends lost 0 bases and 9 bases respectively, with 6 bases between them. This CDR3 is CASSLDRQAFF. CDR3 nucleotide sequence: TGCGCCAGCAGCTTGGACCGGCAAGCTTTCTTT.

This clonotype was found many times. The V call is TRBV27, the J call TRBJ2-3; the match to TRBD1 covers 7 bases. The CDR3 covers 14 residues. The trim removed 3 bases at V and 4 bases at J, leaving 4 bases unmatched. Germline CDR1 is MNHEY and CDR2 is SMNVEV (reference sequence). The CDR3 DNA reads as TGTGCCAGCAGTTTCGGGACAGATGCAGATACGCAGTATTTT. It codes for CASSFGTDADTQYF.

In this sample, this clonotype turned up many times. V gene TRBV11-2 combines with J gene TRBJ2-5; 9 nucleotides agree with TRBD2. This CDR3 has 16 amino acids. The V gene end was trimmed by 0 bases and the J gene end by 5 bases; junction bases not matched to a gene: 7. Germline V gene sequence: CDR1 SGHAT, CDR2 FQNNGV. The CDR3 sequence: CASSLDRAGGRETQYF. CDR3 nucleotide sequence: TGTGCCAGCAGCTTAGATCGAGCGGGAGGCCGGGAGACCCAGTACTTC.

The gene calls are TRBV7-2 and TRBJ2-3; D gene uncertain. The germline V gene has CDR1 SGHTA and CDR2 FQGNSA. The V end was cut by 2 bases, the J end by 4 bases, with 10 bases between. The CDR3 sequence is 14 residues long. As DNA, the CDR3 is TGTGCCAGCAGCTTATGGGCTCATCCAGATACGCAGTATTTT. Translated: CASSLWAHPDTQYF.

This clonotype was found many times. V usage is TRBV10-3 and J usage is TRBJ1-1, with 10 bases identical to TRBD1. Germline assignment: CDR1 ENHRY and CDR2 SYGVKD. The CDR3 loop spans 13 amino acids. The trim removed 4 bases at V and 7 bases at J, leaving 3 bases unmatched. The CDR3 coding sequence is TGTGCCATCAGTGCAGGACAGGGGGGTGAAGCTTTCTTT. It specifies CAISAGQGGEAFF.

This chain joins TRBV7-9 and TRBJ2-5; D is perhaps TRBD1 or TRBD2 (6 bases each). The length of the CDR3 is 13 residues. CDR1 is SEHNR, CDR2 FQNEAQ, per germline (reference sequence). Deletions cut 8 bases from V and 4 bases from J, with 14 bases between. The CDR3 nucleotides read TGTGCCAGCGGCTCCGGGGGCGGAGAGACCCAGTACTTC. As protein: CASGSGGGETQYF.